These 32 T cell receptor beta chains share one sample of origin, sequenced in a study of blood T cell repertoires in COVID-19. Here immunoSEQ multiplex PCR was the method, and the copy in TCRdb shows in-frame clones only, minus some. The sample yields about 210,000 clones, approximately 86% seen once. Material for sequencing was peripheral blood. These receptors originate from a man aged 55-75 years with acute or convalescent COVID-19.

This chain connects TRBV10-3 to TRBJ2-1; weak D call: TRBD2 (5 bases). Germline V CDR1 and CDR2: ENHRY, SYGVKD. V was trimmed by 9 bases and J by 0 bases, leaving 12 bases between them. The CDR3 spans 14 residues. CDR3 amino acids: CAISGASSYNEQFF. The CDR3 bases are TGTGCCATAAGCGGTGCTAGCTCCTACAATGAGCAGTTCTTC.

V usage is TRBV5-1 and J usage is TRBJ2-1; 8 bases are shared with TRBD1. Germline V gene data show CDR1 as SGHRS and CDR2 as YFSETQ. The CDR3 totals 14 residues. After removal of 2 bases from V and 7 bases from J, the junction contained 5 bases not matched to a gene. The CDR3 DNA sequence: TGCGCCAGCAGCTTAAGACAGGGGAAGAATGAGCAGTTCTTC. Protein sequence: CASSLRQGKNEQFF.

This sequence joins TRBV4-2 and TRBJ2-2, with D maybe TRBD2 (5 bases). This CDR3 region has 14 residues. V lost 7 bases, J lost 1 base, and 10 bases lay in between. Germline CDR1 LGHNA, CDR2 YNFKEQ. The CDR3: CASKRRENTGELFF. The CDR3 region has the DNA TGTGCCAGCAAGCGACGGGAGAACACCGGGGAGCTGTTTTTT.

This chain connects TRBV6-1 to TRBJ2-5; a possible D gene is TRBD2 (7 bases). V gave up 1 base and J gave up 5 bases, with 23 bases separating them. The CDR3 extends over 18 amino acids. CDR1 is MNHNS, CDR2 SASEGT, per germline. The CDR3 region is CASSEGVWGGASGETQYF. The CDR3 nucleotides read TGTGCCAGCAGTGAAGGGGTCTGGGGGGGGGCGAGTGGGGAGACCCAGTACTTC.

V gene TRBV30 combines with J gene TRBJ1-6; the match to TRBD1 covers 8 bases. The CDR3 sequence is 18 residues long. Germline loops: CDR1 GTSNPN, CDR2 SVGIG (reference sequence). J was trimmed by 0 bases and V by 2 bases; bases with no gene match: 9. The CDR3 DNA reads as TGTGCCTGGAGTCTTAACAGGGGGTACGGCTCCTATAATTCACCCCTCCACTTT. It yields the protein CAWSLNRGYGSYNSPLHF.

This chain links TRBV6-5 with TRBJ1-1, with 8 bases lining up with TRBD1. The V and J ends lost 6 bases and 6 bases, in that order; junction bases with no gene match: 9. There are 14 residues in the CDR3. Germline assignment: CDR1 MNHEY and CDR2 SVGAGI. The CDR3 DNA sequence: TGTGCCAGCAGAAAGACAGGGGTTGGGTCTGAAGCTTTCTTT. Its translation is CASRKTGVGSEAFF.

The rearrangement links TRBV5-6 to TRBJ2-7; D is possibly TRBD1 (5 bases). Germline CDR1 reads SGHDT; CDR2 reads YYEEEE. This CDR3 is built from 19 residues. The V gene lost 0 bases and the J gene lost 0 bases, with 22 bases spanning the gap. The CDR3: CASSLVGARISGPSYEQYF. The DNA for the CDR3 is TGTGCCAGCAGCTTGGTTGGGGCTCGGATTTCGGGCCCCTCCTACGAGCAGTACTTC.

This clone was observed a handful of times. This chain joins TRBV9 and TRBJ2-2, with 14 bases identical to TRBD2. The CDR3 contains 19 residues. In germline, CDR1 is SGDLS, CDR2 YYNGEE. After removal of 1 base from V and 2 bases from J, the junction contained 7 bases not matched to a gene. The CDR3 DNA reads TGTGCCAGCAGCGTATTGGGACTAGCGGGGGAGATAAACACCGGGGAGCTGTTTTTT. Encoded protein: CASSVLGLAGEINTGELFF.

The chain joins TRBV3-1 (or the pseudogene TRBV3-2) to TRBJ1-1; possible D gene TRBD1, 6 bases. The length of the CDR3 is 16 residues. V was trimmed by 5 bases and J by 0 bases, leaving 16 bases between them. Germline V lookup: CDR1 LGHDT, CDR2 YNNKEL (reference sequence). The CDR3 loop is CASSASDSFLNTEAFF. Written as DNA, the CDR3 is TGTGCCAGCAGCGCCTCGGACAGTTTTTTGAACACTGAAGCTTTCTTT.

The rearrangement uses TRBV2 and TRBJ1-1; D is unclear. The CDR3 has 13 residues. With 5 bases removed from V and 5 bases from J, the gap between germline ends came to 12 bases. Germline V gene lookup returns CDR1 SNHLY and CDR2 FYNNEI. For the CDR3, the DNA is TGTGCCAGCAGTCGTAGTTATGGTACTGAAGCTTTCTTT. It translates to CASSRSYGTEAFF.

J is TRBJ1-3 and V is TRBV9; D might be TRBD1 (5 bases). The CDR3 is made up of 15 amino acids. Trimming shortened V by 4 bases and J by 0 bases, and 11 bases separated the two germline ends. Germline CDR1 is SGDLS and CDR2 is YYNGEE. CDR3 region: CASSPPGVSGNTIYF. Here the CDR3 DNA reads TGTGCCAGCAGCCCTCCGGGGGTCTCTGGAAACACCATATATTTT.

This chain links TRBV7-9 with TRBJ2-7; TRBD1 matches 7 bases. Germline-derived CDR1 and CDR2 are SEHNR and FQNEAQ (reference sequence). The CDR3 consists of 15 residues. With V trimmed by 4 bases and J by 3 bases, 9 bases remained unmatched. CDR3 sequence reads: CASSSQGQRSYEQYF. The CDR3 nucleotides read TGTGCCAGCAGCTCACAGGGACAGAGGAGCTACGAGCAGTACTTC.

The CDR3 loop is CASSLRGLAGGLGGELFF. CDR3 in DNA: TGTGCCAGCAGCTTACGGGGACTAGCGGGGGGCCTGGGCGGGGAGCTGTTTTTT. V is TRBV7-8 and J is TRBJ2-2, with 15 bases lining up with TRBD2. The V gene's germline CDR1 is SGHVS and CDR2 FQNEAQ. The CDR3 loop spans 18 amino acids. The V gene end was trimmed by 2 bases and the J gene end by 7 bases; junction bases not matched to a gene: 8.

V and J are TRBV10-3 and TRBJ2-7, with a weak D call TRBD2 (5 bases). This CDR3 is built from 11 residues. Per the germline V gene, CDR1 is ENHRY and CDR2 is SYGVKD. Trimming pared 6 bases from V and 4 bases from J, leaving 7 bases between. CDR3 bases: TGTGCCATCAGCCGGGAATACGAGCAGTACTTC. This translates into CAISREYEQYF.

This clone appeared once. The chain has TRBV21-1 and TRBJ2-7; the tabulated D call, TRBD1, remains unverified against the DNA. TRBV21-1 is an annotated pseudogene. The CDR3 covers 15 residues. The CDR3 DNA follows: TGTGCCAGCAGCAAAGTATATGAGGACACTGGAGAGCAGTACTTC. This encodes CASSKVYEDTGEQYF.

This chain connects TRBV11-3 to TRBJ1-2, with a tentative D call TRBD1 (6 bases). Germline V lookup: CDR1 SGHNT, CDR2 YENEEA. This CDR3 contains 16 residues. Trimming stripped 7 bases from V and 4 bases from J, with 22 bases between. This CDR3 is CASTRGVRDTSYGYTF. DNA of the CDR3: TGTGCCAGCACCCGAGGGGTCCGGGACACCTCCTATGGCTACACCTTC.

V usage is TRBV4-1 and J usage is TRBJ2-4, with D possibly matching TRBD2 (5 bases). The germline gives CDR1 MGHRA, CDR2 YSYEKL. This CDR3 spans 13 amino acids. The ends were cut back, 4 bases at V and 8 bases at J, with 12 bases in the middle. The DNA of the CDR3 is TGCGCCAGCAGCCTCCTCGGGGTAGACATTCAGTACTTC. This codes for CASSLLGVDIQYF.

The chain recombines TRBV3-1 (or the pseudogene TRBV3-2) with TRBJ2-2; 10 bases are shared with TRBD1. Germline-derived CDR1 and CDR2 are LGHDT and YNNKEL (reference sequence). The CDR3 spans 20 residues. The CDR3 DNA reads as TGTGCTACTTCCCCCGGGGACAGGGGCACCACGAGAGCGAACACCGGGGAGCTGTTTTTT. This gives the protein CATSPGDRGTTRANTGELFF.

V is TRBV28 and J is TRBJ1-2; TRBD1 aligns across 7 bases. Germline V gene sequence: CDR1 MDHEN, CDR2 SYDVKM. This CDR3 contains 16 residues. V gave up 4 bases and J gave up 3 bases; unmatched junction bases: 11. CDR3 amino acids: CASSSIRQGGYYGYTF. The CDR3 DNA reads TGTGCCAGCAGTTCCATAAGACAGGGTGGTTACTATGGCTACACCTTC.

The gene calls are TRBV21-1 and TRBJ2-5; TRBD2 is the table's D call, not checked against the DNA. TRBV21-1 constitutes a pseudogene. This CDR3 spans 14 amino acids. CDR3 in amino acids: CASNRLGALGTQYF. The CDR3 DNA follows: TGTGCCAGCAACCGACTAGGAGCCCTCGGGACCCAGTACTTC.

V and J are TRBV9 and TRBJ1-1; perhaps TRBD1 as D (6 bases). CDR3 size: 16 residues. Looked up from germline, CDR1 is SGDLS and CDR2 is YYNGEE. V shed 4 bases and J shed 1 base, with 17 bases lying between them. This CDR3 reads CASSQVGALPNTEAFF. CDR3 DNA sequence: TGTGCCAGCAGCCAGGTGGGGGCTCTACCGAACACTGAAGCTTTCTTT.

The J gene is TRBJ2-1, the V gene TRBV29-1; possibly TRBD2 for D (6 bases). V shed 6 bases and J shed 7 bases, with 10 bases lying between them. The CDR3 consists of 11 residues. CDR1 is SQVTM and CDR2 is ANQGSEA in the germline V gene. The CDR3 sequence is CSVSEGNEQFF. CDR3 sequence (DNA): TGCAGCGTCTCGGAGGGTAATGAGCAGTTCTTC.

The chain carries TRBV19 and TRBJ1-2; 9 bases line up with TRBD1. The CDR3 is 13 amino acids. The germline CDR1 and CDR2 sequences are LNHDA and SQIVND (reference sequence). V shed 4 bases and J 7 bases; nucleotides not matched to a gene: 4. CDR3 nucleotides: TGTGCCAGTAGTAGGGGACAGGGTATTGGCTACACCTTC. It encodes CASSRGQGIGYTF.

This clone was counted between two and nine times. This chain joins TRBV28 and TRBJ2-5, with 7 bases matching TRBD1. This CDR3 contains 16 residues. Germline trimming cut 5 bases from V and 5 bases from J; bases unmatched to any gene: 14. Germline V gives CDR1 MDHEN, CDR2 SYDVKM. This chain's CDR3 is CASSPGITTGQETQYF. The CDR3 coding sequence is TGTGCCAGCAGTCCAGGCATCACGACAGGGCAGGAGACCCAGTACTTC.

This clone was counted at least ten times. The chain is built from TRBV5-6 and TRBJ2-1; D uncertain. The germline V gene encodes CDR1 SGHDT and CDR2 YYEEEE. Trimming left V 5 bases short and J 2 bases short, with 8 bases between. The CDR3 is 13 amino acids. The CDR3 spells CASSPTPYNEQFF. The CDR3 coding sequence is TGTGCCAGCAGTCCAACACCCTACAATGAGCAGTTCTTC.

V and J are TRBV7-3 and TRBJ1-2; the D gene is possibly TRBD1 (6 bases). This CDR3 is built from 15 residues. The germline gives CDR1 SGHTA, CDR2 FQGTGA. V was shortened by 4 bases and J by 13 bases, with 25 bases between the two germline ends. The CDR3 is CASSSPSQGPLSSTF. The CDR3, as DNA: TGTGCCAGCAGCTCCCCGTCTCAGGGGCCCCTTTCGAGCACCTTC.

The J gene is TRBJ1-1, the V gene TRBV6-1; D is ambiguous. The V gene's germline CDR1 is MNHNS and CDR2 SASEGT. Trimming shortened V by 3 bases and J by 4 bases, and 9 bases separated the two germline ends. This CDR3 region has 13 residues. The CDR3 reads CASSDRGSTEAFF. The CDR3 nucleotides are TGTGCCAGCAGTGATCGGGGTTCCACTGAAGCTTTCTTT.

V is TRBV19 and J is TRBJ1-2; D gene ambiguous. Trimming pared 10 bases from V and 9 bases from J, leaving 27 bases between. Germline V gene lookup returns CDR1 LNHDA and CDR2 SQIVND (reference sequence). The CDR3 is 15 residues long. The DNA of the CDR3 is TGTGCCACCACCGGTTCCTTGGACTCTATACTTCGCTACACCTTC. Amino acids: CATTGSLDSILRYTF.

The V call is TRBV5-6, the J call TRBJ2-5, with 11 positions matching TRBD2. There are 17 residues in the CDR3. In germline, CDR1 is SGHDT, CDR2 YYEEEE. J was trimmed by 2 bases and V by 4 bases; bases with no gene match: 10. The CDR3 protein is CASSPWTGLAAQETQYF. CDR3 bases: TGTGCCAGCAGCCCGTGGACGGGACTAGCGGCGCAAGAGACCCAGTACTTC.

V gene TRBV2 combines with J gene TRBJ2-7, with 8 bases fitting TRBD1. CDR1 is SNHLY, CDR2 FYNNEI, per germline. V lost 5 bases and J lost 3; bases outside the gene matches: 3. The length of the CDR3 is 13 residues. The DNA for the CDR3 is TGTGCCAGCAGTTCGACAGGGGACTACGAGCAGTACTTC. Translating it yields CASSSTGDYEQYF.

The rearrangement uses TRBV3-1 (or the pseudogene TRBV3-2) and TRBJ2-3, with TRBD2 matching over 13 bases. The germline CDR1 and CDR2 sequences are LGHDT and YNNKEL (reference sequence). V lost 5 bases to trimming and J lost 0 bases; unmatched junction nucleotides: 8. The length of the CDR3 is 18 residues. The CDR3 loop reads CASSTSGGALTSTDTQYF. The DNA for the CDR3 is TGTGCCAGCAGCACTAGCGGGGGGGCTCTCACTAGCACAGATACGCAGTATTTT.

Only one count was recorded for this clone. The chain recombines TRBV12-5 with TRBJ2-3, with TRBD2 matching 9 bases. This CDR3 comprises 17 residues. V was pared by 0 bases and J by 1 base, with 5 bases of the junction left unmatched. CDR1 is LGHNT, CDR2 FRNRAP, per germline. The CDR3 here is CASGLVPASGGTDTQYF. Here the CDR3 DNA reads TGTGCTAGTGGTTTGGTACCGGCTAGCGGGGGCACAGATACGCAGTATTTT.